This TCR beta chain was sequenced in a study of blood T cell repertoires in COVID-19 (dated by TCRdb to the early 2020s). Background on the whole study: Samples from collaborators originated in the United States, Italy and Spain and spanned both the acute and convalescent phases of COVID-19. The material from the prospective study consisted of cDNA or gDNA derived from T cells, B-cell-depleted T cells, or PBMCs. Subjects who had been exposed to COVID-19, were actively infected with it, or had recovered from it provided the deeply sampled blood TCRbeta repertoires that made up the dataset. A freely available public database, intended as a resource for researchers studying the immune response to SARS-CoV-2, is where the repertoires were released. Samples came from the ongoing ImmuneRACE study (first 160 participants) plus 1,254 subjects from 6 global collaborators. A de-identified subject ID, COVID-19 status, age in years and sex were almost always included in the sample metadata. Where available, HLA class I and class II types were taken from metadata supplied by the sample provider and were not determined by assay-based typing. Findings and caveats that apply to the study as a whole: The quantity of clinical and demographic metadata differed by source and by participant and was supplied without curation.

Collaborating institutions collected whole blood in K2EDTA tubes following their own protocols. For TCRbeta analysis, collaborator samples were shipped as frozen whole blood, as isolated PBMCs, or as DNA extracted from either sample type. TCRbeta CDR3 regions were amplified from genomic DNA using the immunoSEQ Assay, a bias-controlled multiplex PCR. The paper's processing steps were these. The number of nucleated cells in each sample was estimated by amplification of reference gene primers within the assay. To quantify the absolute abundance of each unique TCRbeta CDR3 rearrangement, sequence reads were collapsed and filtered. For each sample, productive Simpson clonality was calculated as the square root of Simpson's diversity index over productive rearrangements. The clones in this table, taken by TCRdb from immuneACCESS, are in-frame only. Not every clone is retained; where verified, under half of the shortfall comes from an unresolved V gene, and the cause of the rest is unknown. V, J and clone size reflect that table, while D and trimming were determined from the DNA. Recorded for this sample are roughly 45,000 clones; about 83% of them occurred a single time. The top ten hold 5% to 7% of the sample.

Remarks on this clone: Its antigen is unknown. Qualities for individual bases were not recorded, and no much larger clone is one base off.

The trim is 7 bases for V and 0 bases for J, with a gap of 13 bases between the germline ends. CDR1 and CDR2 are read off the germline V gene as MNHEY and SVGAGI. From the cysteine up to the phenylalanine, the CDR3 has a length of 15 residues. Kept here is only the CDR3 DNA, which spans 45 bases and is read in frame from base 1. The specimen sequenced was peripheral blood. This sequence originates from a woman aged 55-69 years with acute or convalescent COVID-19. The sequence links TRBV6-5 to TRBJ2-1; the D gene is not confidently resolved. The CDR3 here reads CASKRSENSYNEQFF. Here is the DNA: TGTGCCAGCAAGCGTTCAGAGAACTCCTACAATGAGCAGTTCTTC.